Below, 4 T cell receptor beta chains from the same sample are listed, as sequenced in a study of T cells in Graves' hyperthyroidism and ophthalmopathy. Researchers took RNA transcripts and amplified the TCR beta CDR3 regions from them. The TCR CDR3 first-round RT-PCR relied on the HTBI primer set. TCRdb fed the multiplex PCR reads into MiXCR, producing one record per CDR3 protein. This repertoire shows roughly 100,000 distinct CDR3 sequences, 45% to 50% found once; its top ten account for about 28%. The sequencing input was blood. These TCRs come from a man aged 40-49 years with Graves' hyperthyroidism.

This clonotype was observed once. The conserved phenylalanine or tryptophan is not found at the CDR3 terminus, so this likely reflects a read error. The V call is TRBV29-1, the J call TRBJ1-1; D not resolved. This CDR3 is 12 amino acids long. Looked up from germline, CDR1 is SQVTM and CDR2 is ANQGSEA. With 5 bases removed from V and 1 base from J, the gap between germline ends came to 8 bases. The CDR3 region is CSVLSRNTEAFL. The CDR3 DNA reads as TGCAGCGTTCTGTCAAGGAACACTGAAGCTTTCCTT.

This chain links TRBV2 with TRBJ2-3; TRBD2 matches at 10 bases. This CDR3 comprises 16 residues. Germline V CDR1 and CDR2: SNHLY, FYNNEI. With 7 bases clipped from V and 2 bases from J, the junction kept 9 bases outside the gene matches. The CDR3 sequence: CASTLLGTSATDTQYF. In nucleotides, the CDR3 is TGTGCCAGCACCCTCCTGGGGACTAGCGCCACAGATACGCAGTATTTT.

The chain is built from TRBV20-1 and TRBJ2-7; 7 bases are shared with TRBD2. Germline CDR1 and CDR2: DFQATT and SNEGSKA (reference sequence). The CDR3 totals 17 residues. V lost 3 bases to trimming and J lost 0 bases; unmatched junction nucleotides: 14. Here the CDR3 DNA reads TGCAGTGCTAGTACGGGGGTTAGCGGGTGGAACTCCTACGAGCAGTACTTC. Translated: CSASTGVSGWNSYEQYF.

The chain carries TRBV29-1 and TRBJ1-2; no firm D call. Trimming stripped 4 bases from V and 7 bases from J, with 16 bases between. CDR3 length equals 13 residues. Germline loops: CDR1 SQVTM, CDR2 ANQGSEA. The CDR3 DNA reads as TGCAGCGTTGCCGTTGGAGGGCCACCTGGCTACACCTTC. This encodes CSVAVGGPPGYTF.